This T cell receptor beta chain was observed in a study of T cells in Graves' hyperthyroidism and ophthalmopathy. This clonotype was observed many times. The CDR3 extends over 18 amino acids. Trimming took 3 bases from V and 1 from J; bases not matched to a gene: 10. Germline V lookup: CDR1 SGHAT, CDR2 FQDESV (reference sequence). Absent ophthalmopathy progression within 18 months defined stable Graves' hyperthyroidism. RNA transcripts yielded amplified TCR beta CDR3 regions. During a first-round RT-PCR of the TCR CDR3, the HTBI primer set was used. TCRdb reanalysed the multiplex PCR reads using MiXCR and keeps one entry per CDR3 protein. The table has hundreds of thousands of distinct CDR3 sequences, approximately 19% seen once; the top ten hold about 4%.

The TCR comes from a woman aged 18 to 35 with Graves' hyperthyroidism. This chain joins TRBV11-1 and TRBJ2-5; 11 bases align to TRBD2. Material: blood. CDR3 coding DNA: TGTGCCAGCAGCTTCTCTGTACGACTAGCGGGGACCCAAGAGACCCAGTACTTC. Translating gives CASSFSVRLAGTQETQYF.